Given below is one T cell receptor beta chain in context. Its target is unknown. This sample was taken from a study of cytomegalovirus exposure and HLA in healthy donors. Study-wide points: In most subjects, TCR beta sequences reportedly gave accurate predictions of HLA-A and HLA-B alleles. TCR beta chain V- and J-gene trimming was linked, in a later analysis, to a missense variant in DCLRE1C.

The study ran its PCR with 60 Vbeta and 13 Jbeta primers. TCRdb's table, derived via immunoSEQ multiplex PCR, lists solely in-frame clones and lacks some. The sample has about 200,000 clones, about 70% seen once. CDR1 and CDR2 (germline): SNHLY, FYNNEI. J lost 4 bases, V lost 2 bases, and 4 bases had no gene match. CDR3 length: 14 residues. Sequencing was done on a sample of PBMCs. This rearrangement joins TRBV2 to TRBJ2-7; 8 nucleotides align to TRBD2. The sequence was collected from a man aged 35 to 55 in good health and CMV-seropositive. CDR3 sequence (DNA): TGTGCCAGCAGTGAAACGGGACTAGAGTACGAGCAGTACTTC. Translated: CASSETGLEYEQYF. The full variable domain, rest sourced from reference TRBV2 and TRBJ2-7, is EPEVTQTPSHQVTQMGQEVILRCVPISNHLYFYWYRQILGQKVEFLVSFYNNEISEKSEIFDDQFSVERPDGSNFTLKIRSTKLEDSAMYFCASSETGLEYEQYFGPGTRLTVT.